The 2 T cell receptor beta chains given below trace back to one sample, sequenced in a study of identical twins (dated by TCRdb to about 2016). Receptors were amplified or captured by 5' RACE. The listed sequencing device is Illumina HiSeq 2000. TCRdb took the public reads, trimmed them with fastp at Q25, ran MiXCR for clone calling and kept in-frame beta chains. Every CDR3 protein is listed once, alongside the most common genes and DNA of its rows. The sample has some 730,000 distinct CDR3 sequences on record, 18% of them singletons. The ten biggest clones cover roughly 13% of the sample. These data also formed part of another study, on T cells expressing NK-cell markers.

Sequencing used PBMCs. These TCRs come from a woman under 30 in good health.

This clonotype was seen a few times. The chain combines TRBV5-1 with TRBJ2-5; D gene ambiguous. This CDR3 has 14 amino acids. CDR1 and CDR2 (germline): SGHRS, YFSETQ. V lost 0 bases to trimming and J lost 2 bases, with 8 bases between them. CDR3 coding DNA: TGCGCCAGCAGCTTGGCAACCTCGCAAGAGACCCAGTACTTC. Protein product: CASSLATSQETQYF. Looking up the rest from reference TRBV5-1 and TRBJ2-5 gives the full variable domain: KAGVTQTPRYLIKTRGQQVTLSCSPISGHRSVSWYQQTPGQGLQFLFEYFSETQRNKGNFPGRFSGRQFSNSRSEMNVSTLELGDSALYLCASSLATSQETQYFGPGTRLLVL.

This clonotype showed up many times. V usage is TRBV10-1 and J usage is TRBJ1-1; 7 positions match TRBD1. Per germline, CDR1 WNHNN and CDR2 SYGVQD (reference sequence). The CDR3 has 12 residues. After removal of 3 bases from V and 8 bases from J, the junction contained 3 bases not matched to a gene. CDR3 loop: CASSDPGQEAFF. The CDR3 region has the DNA TGCGCCAGCAGTGATCCGGGACAGGAAGCTTTCTTT.